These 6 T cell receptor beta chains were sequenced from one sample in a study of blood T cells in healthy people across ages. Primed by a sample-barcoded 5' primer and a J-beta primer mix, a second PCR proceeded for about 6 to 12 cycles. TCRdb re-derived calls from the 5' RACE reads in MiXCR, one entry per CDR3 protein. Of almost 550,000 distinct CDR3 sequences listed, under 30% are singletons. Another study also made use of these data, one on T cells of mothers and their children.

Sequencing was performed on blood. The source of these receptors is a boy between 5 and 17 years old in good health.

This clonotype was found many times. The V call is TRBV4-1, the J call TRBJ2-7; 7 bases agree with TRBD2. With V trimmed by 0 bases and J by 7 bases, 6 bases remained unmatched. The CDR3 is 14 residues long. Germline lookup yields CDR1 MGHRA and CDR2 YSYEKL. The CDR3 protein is CASSQEAGGREQYF. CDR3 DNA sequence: TGCGCCAGCAGCCAAGAGGCCGGGGGGAGAGAGCAGTACTTC.

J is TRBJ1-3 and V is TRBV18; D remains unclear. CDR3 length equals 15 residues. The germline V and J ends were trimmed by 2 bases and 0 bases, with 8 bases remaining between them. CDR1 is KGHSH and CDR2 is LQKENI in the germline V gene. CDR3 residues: CASSPGSSSGNTIYF. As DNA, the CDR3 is TGTGCCAGCTCACCAGGGTCCAGCTCTGGAAACACCATATATTTT.

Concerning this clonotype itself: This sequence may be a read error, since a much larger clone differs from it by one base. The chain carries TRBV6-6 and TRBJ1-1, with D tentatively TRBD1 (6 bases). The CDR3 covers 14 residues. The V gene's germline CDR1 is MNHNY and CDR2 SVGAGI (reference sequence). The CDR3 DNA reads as TGTACCAGCAGTCCGACAGGAATGAACACTGAAGCTTTCTTT. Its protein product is CTSSPTGMNTEAFF.

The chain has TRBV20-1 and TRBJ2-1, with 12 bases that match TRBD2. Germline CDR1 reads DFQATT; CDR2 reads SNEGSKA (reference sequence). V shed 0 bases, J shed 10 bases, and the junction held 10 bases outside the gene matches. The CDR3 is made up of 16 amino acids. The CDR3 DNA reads TGCAGTGCTAGAGACCGACTAGCGGGAGTGGGCTGGGAGCAGTTCTTC. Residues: CSARDRLAGVGWEQFF.

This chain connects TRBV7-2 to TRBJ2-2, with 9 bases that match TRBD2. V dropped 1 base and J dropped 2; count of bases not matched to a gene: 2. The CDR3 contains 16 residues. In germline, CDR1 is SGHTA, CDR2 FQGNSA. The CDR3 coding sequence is TGTGCCAGCAGCTTAGGGACTAGCGTAAACACCGGGGAGCTGTTTTTT. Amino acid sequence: CASSLGTSVNTGELFF.

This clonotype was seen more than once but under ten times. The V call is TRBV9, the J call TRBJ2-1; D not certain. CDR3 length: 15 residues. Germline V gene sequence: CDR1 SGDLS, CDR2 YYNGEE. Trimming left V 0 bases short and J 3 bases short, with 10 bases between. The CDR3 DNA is TGTGCCAGCAGCGTAGGTCAGAAACTCTACAATGAGCAGTTCTTC. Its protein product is CASSVGQKLYNEQFF.